The clone carrying this TCR beta chain was recorded only once. Its cognate antigen is unknown. Clones were sequenced by immunoSEQ multiplex PCR, and TCRdb holds only the in-frame ones, with some missing. The sample has about 74,000 clones, 80% to 90% seen once. CDR3 length: 14 amino acids. Trimming removed 5 bases at V and 4 bases at J, with 13 bases between. Germline CDR1 MNHEY, CDR2 SMNVEV (reference sequence). The sample comes from a study of T cell responses to AZD1222 COVID-19 vaccine. Study results and limitations: Clonal diversity may have been underestimated, and the donors were mostly white British, with more females than males. Compared with day 0, the breadth and depth of the Spike-specific TCR repertoire rose significantly after two doses of AZD1222. Repertoires in all cases were sampled only once the peak T cell response had passed.

This sample comprised peripheral blood, obtained on day 0 of AZD1222 vaccination. This clonotype was sampled from an adult in good health. This chain uses TRBV27 with TRBJ2-3; the D call may be TRBD1 or TRBD2 (6 bases each). The CDR3, as DNA: TGTGCCAGCAGTCGCCTCGGGGGCCCAGATACGCAGTATTTT. This translates into CASSRLGGPDTQYF.